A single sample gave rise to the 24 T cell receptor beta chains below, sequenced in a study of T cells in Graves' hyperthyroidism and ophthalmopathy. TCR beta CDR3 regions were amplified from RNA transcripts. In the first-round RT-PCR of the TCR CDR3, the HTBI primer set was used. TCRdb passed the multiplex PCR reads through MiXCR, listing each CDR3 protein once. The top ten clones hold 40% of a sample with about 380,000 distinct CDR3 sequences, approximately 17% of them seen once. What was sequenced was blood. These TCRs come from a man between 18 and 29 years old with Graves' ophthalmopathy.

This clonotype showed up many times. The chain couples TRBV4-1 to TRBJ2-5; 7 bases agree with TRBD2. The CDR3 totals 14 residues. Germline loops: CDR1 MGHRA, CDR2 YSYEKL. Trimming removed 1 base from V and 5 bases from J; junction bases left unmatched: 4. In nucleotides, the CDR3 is TGCGCCAGCAGCCAAGCGGGGGGATGGGAGACCCAGTACTTC. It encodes CASSQAGGWETQYF.

The CDR3 nucleotides are TGTGCCAGCAGCTCCACAGGGGGGTATAACACCGGGGAGCTGTTTTTT. It translates to CASSSTGGYNTGELFF. The chain uses TRBV7-9 and TRBJ2-2; 8 positions match TRBD1. Germline trimming cut 4 bases from V and 2 bases from J; bases unmatched to any gene: 6. The CDR3 is 16 amino acids. Germline values: CDR1 SEHNR, CDR2 FQNEAQ (reference sequence).

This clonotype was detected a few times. This CDR3 reads CASSIPGQGSDEQFF. CDR3 bases: TGTGCCAGTAGTATACCGGGACAGGGGTCCGATGAGCAGTTCTTC. The chain uses TRBV19 and TRBJ2-1; TRBD1 matches at 10 bases. Germline loops: CDR1 LNHDA, CDR2 SQIVND (reference sequence). V was clipped by 2 bases and J by 8 bases; unmatched bases: 6. CDR3 length: 15 amino acids. The variable domain in full, completed from reference TRBV19 and TRBJ2-1, reads DGGITQSPKYLFRKEGQNVTLSCEQNLNHDAMYWYRQDPGQGLRLIYYSQIVNDFQKGDIAEGYSVSREKKESFPLTVTSAQKNPTAFYLCASSIPGQGSDEQFFGPGTRLTVL.

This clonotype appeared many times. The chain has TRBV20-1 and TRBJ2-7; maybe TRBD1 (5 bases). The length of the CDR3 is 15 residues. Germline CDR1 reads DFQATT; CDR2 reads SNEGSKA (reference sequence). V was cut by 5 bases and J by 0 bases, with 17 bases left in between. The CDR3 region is CSASLGLGASYEQYF. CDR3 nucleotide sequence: TGCAGTGCTTCCCTGGGGCTAGGGGCCTCCTACGAGCAGTACTTC.

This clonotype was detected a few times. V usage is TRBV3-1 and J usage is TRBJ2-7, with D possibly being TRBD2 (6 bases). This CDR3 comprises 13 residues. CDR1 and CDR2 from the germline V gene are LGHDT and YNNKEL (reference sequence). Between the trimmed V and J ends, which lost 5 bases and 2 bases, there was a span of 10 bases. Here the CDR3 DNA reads TGTGCCAGCAGCAAAACGGGGGCCTACGAGCAGTACTTC. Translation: CASSKTGAYEQYF.

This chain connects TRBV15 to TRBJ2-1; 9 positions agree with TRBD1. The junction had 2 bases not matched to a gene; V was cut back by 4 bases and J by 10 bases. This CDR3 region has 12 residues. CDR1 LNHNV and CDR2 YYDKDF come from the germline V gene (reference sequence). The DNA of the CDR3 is TGTGCCACCAGCAAGGACAGGGGCGAGCAGTTCTTC. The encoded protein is CATSKDRGEQFF.

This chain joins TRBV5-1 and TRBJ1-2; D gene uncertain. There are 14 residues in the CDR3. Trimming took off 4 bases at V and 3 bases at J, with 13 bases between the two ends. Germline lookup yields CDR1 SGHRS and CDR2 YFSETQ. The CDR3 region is CASSVQSGDYGYTF. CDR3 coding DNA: TGCGCCAGCAGCGTACAATCTGGGGACTATGGCTACACCTTC.

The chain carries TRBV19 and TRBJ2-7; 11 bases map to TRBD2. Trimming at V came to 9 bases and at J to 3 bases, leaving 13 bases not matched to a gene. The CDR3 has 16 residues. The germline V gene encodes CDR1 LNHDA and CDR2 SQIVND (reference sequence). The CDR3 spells CARSGETSGAIYEQYF. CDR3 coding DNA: TGTGCCAGGTCGGGGGAGACTAGCGGGGCTATCTACGAGCAGTACTTC.

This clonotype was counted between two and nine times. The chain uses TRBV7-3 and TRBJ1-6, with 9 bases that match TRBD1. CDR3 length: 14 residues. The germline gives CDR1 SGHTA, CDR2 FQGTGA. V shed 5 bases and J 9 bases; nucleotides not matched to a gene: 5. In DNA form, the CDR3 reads TGTGCCAGCAGCACCGGGACAGGGAGTTCACCCCTCCACTTT. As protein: CASSTGTGSSPLHF.

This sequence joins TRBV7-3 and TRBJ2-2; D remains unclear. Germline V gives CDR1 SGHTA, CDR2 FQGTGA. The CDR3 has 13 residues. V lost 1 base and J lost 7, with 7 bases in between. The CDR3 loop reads CASSLNLFGELFF. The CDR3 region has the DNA TGTGCCAGCAGCTTAAATTTATTCGGGGAGCTGTTTTTT.

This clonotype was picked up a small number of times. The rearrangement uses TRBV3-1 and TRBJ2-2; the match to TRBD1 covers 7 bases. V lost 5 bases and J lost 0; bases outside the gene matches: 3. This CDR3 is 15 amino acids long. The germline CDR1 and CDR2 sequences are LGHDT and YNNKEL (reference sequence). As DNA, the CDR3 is TGTGCCAGCAGCAAGGGACAGACGAACACCGGGGAGCTGTTTTTT. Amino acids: CASSKGQTNTGELFF.

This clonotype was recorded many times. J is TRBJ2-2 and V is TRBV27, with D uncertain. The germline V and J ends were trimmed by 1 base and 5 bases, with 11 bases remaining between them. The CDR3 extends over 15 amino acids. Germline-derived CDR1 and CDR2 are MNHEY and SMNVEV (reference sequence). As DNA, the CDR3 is TGTGCCAGCAGTTTATTGTCCCCGCGGACCGGGGAGCTGTTTTTT. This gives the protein CASSLLSPRTGELFF.

DNA for the CDR3: TGTGCCAGCAGCTCCCCCCCGGTGCAGCGGGGGGGAGAGTGGGATGAGCAGTTCTTC. It codes for CASSSPPVQRGGEWDEQFF. The chain couples TRBV11-2 to TRBJ2-1; 10 bases match TRBD2. The CDR3 consists of 19 residues. V lost 4 bases, J lost 8 bases, and 20 bases stayed unmatched. CDR1 is SGHAT, CDR2 FQNNGV, per germline.

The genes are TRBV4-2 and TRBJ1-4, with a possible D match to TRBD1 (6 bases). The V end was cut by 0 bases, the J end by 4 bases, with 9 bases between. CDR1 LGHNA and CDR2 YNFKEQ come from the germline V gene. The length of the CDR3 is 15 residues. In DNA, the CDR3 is TGTGCCAGCAGCCAAGATGGACAGTATAATGAAAAACTGTTTTTT. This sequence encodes CASSQDGQYNEKLFF.

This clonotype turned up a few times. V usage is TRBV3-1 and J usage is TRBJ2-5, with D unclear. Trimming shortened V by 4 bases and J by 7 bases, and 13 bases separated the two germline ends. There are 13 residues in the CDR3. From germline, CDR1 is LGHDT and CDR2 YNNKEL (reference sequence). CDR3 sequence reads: CASSLERHRTQYF. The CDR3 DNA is TGTGCCAGCAGCCTAGAACGCCATCGGACCCAGTACTTC.

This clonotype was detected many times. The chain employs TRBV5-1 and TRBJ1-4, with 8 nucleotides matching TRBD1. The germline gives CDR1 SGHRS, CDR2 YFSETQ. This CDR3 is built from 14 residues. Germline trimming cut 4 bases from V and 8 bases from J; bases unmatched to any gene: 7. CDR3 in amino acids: CASSTGQGQEKLFF. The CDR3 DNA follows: TGCGCCAGCAGCACCGGACAGGGACAGGAAAAACTGTTTTTT. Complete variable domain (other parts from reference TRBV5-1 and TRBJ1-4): KAGVTQTPRYLIKTRGQQVTLSCSPISGHRSVSWYQQTPGQGLQFLFEYFSETQRNKGNFPGRFSGRQFSNSRSEMNVSTLELGDSALYLCASSTGQGQEKLFFGSGTQLSVL.

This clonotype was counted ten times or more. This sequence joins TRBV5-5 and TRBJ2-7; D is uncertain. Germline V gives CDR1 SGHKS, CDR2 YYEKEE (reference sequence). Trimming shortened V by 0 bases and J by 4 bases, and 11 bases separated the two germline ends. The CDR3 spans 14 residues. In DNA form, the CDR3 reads TGTGCCAGCAGCTTGGCCCCTAGTTTGTACGAGCAGTACTTC. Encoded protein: CASSLAPSLYEQYF.

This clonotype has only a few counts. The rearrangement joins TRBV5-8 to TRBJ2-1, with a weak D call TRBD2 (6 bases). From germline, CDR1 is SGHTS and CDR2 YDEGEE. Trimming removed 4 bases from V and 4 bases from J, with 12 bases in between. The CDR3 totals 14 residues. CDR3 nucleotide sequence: TGTGCCAGCAGCACGGGACTTCCTTACAATGAGCAGTTCTTC. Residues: CASSTGLPYNEQFF. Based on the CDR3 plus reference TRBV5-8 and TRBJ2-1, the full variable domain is EAGVTQSPTHLIKTRGQQATLRCSPISGHTSVYWYQQALGLGLQFLLWYDEGEERNRGNFPPRFSGRQFPNYSSELNVNALELEDSALYLCASSTGLPYNEQFFGPGTRLTVL.

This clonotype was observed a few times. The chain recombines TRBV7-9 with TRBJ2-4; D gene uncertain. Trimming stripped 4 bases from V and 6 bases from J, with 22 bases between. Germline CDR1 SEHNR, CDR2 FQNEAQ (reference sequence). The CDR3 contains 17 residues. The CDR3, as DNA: TGTGCCAGCAGCTCCCGCCCCGCCGGAGCCCGGGCAAACATTCAGTACTTC. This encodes CASSSRPAGARANIQYF.

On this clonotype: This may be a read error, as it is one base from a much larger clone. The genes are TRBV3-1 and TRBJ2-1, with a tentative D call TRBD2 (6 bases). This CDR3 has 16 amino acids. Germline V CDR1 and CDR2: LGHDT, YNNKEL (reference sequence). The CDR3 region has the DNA TGTGCCAGCAGCCAAGATCGCCTAGCGACCTACAATGAGCAGCTCTTC. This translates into CASSQDRLATYNEQLF.

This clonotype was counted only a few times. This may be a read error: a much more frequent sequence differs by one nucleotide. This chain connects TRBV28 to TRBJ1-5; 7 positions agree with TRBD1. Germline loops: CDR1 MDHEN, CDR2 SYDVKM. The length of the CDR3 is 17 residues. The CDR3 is CASSPLWDSDSNRPQHF. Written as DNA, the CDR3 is TGTGCCAGCAGCCCCCTATGGGACAGCGATAGCAATCGGCCCCAGCATTTT.

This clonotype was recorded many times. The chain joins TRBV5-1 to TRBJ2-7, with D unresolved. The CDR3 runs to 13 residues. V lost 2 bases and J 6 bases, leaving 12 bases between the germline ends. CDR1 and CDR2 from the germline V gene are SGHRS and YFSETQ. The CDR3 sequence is CASSLVGSTEQYF. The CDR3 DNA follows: TGCGCCAGCAGCTTAGTAGGCTCCACCGAGCAGTACTTC. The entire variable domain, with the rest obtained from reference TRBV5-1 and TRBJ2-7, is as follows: KAGVTQTPRYLIKTRGQQVTLSCSPISGHRSVSWYQQTPGQGLQFLFEYFSETQRNKGNFPGRFSGRQFSNSRSEMNVSTLELGDSALYLCASSLVGSTEQYFGPGTRLTVT.

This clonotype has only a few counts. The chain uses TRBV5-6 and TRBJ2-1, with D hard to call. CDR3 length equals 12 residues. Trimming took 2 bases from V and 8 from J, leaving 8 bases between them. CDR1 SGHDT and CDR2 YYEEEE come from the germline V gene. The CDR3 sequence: CASSFIRYEQFF. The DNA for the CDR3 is TGTGCCAGCAGCTTCATTCGGTATGAGCAGTTCTTC.

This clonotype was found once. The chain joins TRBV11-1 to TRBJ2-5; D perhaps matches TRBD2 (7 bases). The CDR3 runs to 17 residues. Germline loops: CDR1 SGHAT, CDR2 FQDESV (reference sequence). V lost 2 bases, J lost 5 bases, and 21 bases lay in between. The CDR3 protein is CASSLTEGGPMEETQYF. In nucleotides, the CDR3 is TGTGCCAGCAGCTTAACGGAGGGGGGGCCCATGGAGGAGACCCAGTACTTC.